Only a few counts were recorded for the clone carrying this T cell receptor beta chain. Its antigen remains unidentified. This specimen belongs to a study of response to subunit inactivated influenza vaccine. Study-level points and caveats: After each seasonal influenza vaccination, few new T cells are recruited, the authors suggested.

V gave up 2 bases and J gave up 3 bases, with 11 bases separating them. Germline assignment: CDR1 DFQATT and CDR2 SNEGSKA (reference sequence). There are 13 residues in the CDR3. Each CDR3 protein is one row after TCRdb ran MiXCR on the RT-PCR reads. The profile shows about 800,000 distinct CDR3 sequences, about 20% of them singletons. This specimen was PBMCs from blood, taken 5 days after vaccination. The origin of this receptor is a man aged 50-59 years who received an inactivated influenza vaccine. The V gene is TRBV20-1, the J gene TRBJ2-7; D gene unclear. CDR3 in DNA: TGCAGTGCTAGAAGACCGGCTCTCTACGAGCAGTACTTC. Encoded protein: CSARRPALYEQYF.